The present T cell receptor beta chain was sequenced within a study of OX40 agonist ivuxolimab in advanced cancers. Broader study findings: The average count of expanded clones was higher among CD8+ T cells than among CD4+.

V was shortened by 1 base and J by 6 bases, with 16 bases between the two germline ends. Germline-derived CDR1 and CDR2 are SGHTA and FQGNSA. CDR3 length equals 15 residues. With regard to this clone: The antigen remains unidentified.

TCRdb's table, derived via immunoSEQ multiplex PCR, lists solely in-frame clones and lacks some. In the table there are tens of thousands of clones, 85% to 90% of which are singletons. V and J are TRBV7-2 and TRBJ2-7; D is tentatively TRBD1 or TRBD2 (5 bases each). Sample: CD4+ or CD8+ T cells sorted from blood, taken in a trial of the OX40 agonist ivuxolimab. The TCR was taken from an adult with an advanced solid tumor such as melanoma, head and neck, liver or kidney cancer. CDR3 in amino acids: CASSLEGLAFFEQYF. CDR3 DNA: TGTGCCAGCAGCTTAGAGGGGCTAGCCTTCTTCGAGCAGTACTTC.